Shown below are 6 T cell receptor beta chains from a single sample sequenced in a study of identical twins (dated by TCRdb to between 2015 and 2016). Libraries were made using 5' RACE. The sample was run on an Illumina HiSeq 2000. TCRdb reran the public reads through fastp at Q25 and MiXCR, keeping productive beta chains. Every CDR3 protein is listed once, alongside the most common genes and DNA of its rows. In all, the sample holds about 660,000 distinct CDR3 sequences, and over 8.5% of those were seen once. The top ten hold roughly 0.97% of the sample. The same data also contributed to another study, on yellow fever vaccine responses in identical twins.

The sequenced material came from PBMCs. The receptors were gathered from a woman under 30 in good health.

This clonotype was counted a few times. The V and J genes are TRBV6-5 and TRBJ2-7; 8 nucleotides agree with TRBD2. This CDR3 contains 15 residues. With V trimmed by 4 bases and J by 3 bases, 8 bases remained unmatched. Germline values: CDR1 MNHEY, CDR2 SVGAGI. The DNA of the CDR3 is TGTGCCAGCAGTTTCGGGAGGGCCCACCGCTACGAGCAGTACTTC. Protein: CASSFGRAHRYEQYF.

The chain carries TRBV7-2 and TRBJ1-2, with TRBD1 as a possible D gene (5 bases). The V end lost 3 bases, the J end lost 3 bases, and 11 bases lay between the germline ends. This CDR3 has 14 amino acids. Germline loops: CDR1 SGHTA, CDR2 FQGNSA. CDR3 DNA: TGTGCCAGCAGCTTCCGGGGCCTGGACTATGGCTACACCTTC. This encodes CASSFRGLDYGYTF.

The table lists this clonotype with many counts. The chain employs TRBV7-2 and TRBJ2-3; 10 nucleotides line up with TRBD1. CDR1 and CDR2 from the germline V gene are SGHTA and FQGNSA. J was trimmed by 0 bases and V by 4 bases; bases with no gene match: 7. The CDR3 runs 17 residues. The CDR3 is CASSSPQDRGSTDTQYF. In DNA, the CDR3 is TGTGCCAGCAGCTCCCCGCAGGACAGGGGGAGCACAGATACGCAGTATTTT.

V gene TRBV15 combines with J gene TRBJ2-1; the match to TRBD2 covers 7 bases. The CDR3 runs 16 residues. V dropped 1 base and J dropped 6; count of bases not matched to a gene: 9. Per the germline V gene, CDR1 is LNHNV and CDR2 is YYDKDF (reference sequence). In DNA, the CDR3 is TGTGCCACCAGCAGAGTAAATGTTGGCGGGAGCAATGAGCAGTTCTTC. It yields the protein CATSRVNVGGSNEQFF.

This clonotype was counted between two and nine times. This chain uses TRBV28 with TRBJ2-6, with unresolved D. The CDR3 has 15 residues. The germline V gene encodes CDR1 MDHEN and CDR2 SYDVKM. V was trimmed by 5 bases and J by 0 bases, leaving 8 bases between them. The CDR3 reads CASSGIYSGANVLTF. CDR3 DNA: TGTGCCAGCAGTGGGATATACTCTGGGGCCAACGTCCTGACTTTC.

The chain joins TRBV7-8 to TRBJ2-7; 8 bases match TRBD1. The CDR3 runs to 14 residues. J gave up 2 bases and V 6 bases, and 6 bases lay outside the gene matches. Germline V gene data show CDR1 as SGHVS and CDR2 as FQNEAQ. The DNA for the CDR3 is TGTGCCAGCAGGCTAGGACAGGGCCCCTACGAGCAGTACTTC. This translates into CASRLGQGPYEQYF.